Each of the 21 T cell receptor beta chains below was sequenced from the same sample in a study of vaccination effects on CD4 cells after COVID-19. The antigens of these receptors remain unknown. The data were produced by immunoSEQ multiplex PCR, yet TCRdb's version contains in-frame clones alone and is incomplete. The sample lists approximately 23,000 clones, 73% occurring once. After expansion with viral peptide pools in the ViraFEST assay, antigen-specific CD4+ T cells were sequenced. CD4+ T cells were isolated after around ten days of culture. Participants received two doses of either the BNT162b2 or mRNA-1273 vaccine. Sequenced here: CD4+ T cells from PBMCs cultured with SARS-CoV-2 spike peptides, sampled after COVID-19 vaccination. Every receptor here comes from a human donor who received a COVID-19 vaccine.

The rearrangement joins TRBV2 to TRBJ2-1, with 8 bases matching TRBD2. Trimming took 5 bases from V and 7 from J; bases not matched to a gene: 7. The germline gives CDR1 SNHLY, CDR2 FYNNEI. The length of the CDR3 is 14 residues. The CDR3 DNA sequence: TGTGCCAGCAGTACCGGGACTAGTGCAAATGAGCAGTTCTTC. Translation: CASSTGTSANEQFF.

This chain connects TRBV12-3 or TRBV12-4 to TRBJ1-2, with a possible D match to TRBD1 (5 bases). CDR3 length equals 13 residues. Trimming shortened V by 8 bases and J by 6 bases, and 16 bases separated the two germline ends. CDR3 sequence (DNA): TGTGCCAGCCTTCGGGGGGGAGGAAATGGCTACACCTTC. Its protein is CASLRGGGNGYTF.

This rearrangement joins TRBV10-3 to TRBJ2-5, with TRBD1 matching 9 bases. The CDR3 consists of 13 residues. The ends lost 5 bases at V and 5 bases at J; junction bases unmatched: 3. Germline CDR1 and CDR2: ENHRY and SYGVKD. The CDR3 here is CAISSTGGETQYF. DNA of the CDR3: TGTGCCATCAGTTCGACAGGGGGGGAGACCCAGTACTTC.

This clone was seen just once. V is TRBV5-1 and J is TRBJ2-2, with 7 bases that match TRBD2. J gave up 7 bases and V 4 bases, and 19 bases lay outside the gene matches. CDR1 and CDR2 from the germline V gene are SGHRS and YFSETQ. CDR3 length equals 18 residues. This chain's CDR3 is CASSEASSGLRLGGELFF. The CDR3 bases are TGCGCCAGCAGCGAGGCTAGTAGCGGGCTCCGTCTGGGCGGGGAGCTGTTTTTT.

V usage is TRBV3-1 (or the pseudogene TRBV3-2) and J usage is TRBJ1-2; D might be TRBD1 (5 bases). The CDR3 consists of 16 residues. CDR1 is LGHDT, CDR2 YNNKEL, per germline (reference sequence). V was shortened by 2 bases and J by 8 bases, with 21 bases between the two germline ends. CDR3 DNA sequence: TGTGCCAGCAGCCAAACTCCCGAAGGGGTCGGGGAAGGCTACACCTTC. It translates to CASSQTPEGVGEGYTF.

V and J are TRBV4-1 and TRBJ1-2; TRBD1 might be the D (5 bases). CDR1 MGHRA and CDR2 YSYEKL come from the germline V gene. V lost 1 base to trimming and J lost 7 bases, with 10 bases between them. CDR3 length equals 13 residues. The CDR3 DNA is TGCGCCAGCAGCCAAGCCAGGGAATCTGGCTACACCTTC. This codes for CASSQARESGYTF.

CDR3 region: CASRWSYEQYF. The CDR3 region has the DNA TGCGCCAGCAGATGGAGTTACGAGCAGTACTTC. V and J are TRBV10-2 and TRBJ2-7; D ambiguous. The CDR3 consists of 11 residues. V shed 6 bases and J shed 4 bases, with 7 bases lying between them. Germline CDR1 WSHSY, CDR2 SAAADI.

V gene TRBV5-6 combines with J gene TRBJ2-5; a weak D match, TRBD2 (6 bases). CDR3 size: 15 residues. Germline CDR1 and CDR2: SGHDT and YYEEEE. Between the trimmed V and J ends, which lost 4 bases and 0 bases, there was a span of 13 bases. The CDR3 sequence: CASSRPGGYQETQYF. In DNA form, the CDR3 reads TGTGCCAGCAGCCGCCCTGGGGGGTACCAAGAGACCCAGTACTTC.

The J gene is TRBJ1-2, the V gene TRBV20-1, with unresolved D. The V end was cut by 3 bases, the J end by 5 bases, with 7 bases between. Looked up from germline, CDR1 is DFQATT and CDR2 is SNEGSKA (reference sequence). This CDR3 has 11 residues. In DNA, the CDR3 is TGCAGTGCTAGGCCGGATTATGGCTACACCTTC. Translation: CSARPDYGYTF.

The chain links TRBV5-1 to TRBJ2-1, with 16 bases that match TRBD2. J was trimmed by 3 bases and V by 5 bases; bases with no gene match: 11. Looked up from germline, CDR1 is SGHRS and CDR2 is YFSETQ. CDR3 size: 19 residues. CDR3 in amino acids: CASRPSGTSGGAGYNEQFF. The CDR3 DNA is TGCGCCAGCAGACCGTCCGGGACTAGCGGGGGGGCCGGCTACAATGAGCAGTTCTTC.

The chain links TRBV6-5 to TRBJ2-7; TRBD2 matches at 9 bases. V was pared by 6 bases and J by 3 bases, with 9 bases of the junction left unmatched. Germline CDR1 and CDR2: MNHEY and SVGAGI. The CDR3 contains 15 residues. The chain's CDR3 is CASRRLIAGDYEQYF. CDR3 bases: TGTGCCAGCAGGCGATTGATAGCGGGAGACTACGAGCAGTACTTC.

The chain employs TRBV27 and TRBJ2-7, with D tentatively TRBD1 or TRBD2 (6 bases each). CDR3 length equals 14 residues. Trimming removed 2 bases from V and 1 base from J, with 9 bases in between. From germline, CDR1 is MNHEY and CDR2 SMNVEV (reference sequence). The chain's CDR3 is CASSLGGTSYEQYF. The CDR3 nucleotides read TGTGCCAGCAGTTTAGGCGGGACATCCTACGAGCAGTACTTC.

This clone showed up just a few times. J is TRBJ2-1 and V is TRBV12-3 or TRBV12-4, with D maybe TRBD1 (5 bases). CDR3 length equals 13 residues. V lost 2 bases to trimming and J lost 5 bases, with 7 bases between them. The CDR3 loop is CASSLRRDNEQFF. Here the CDR3 DNA reads TGTGCCAGCAGTTTACGCAGGGACAATGAGCAGTTCTTC.

J is TRBJ1-2 and V is TRBV7-6, with TRBD1 matching over 10 bases. V gave up 5 bases and J gave up 8 bases; unmatched junction bases: 11. The germline V gene encodes CDR1 SGHVS and CDR2 FNYEAQ. The CDR3 consists of 15 residues. The CDR3 spells CASSPFDRGQGGYTF. The CDR3 bases are TGTGCCAGCAGCCCATTCGACAGGGGGCAAGGCGGCTACACCTTC.

V usage is TRBV3-1 (or the pseudogene TRBV3-2) and J usage is TRBJ1-2, with 12 bases lining up with TRBD1. Germline trimming cut 2 bases from V and 8 bases from J; bases unmatched to any gene: 9. The germline CDR1 and CDR2 sequences are LGHDT and YNNKEL (reference sequence). The CDR3 sequence is 16 residues long. CDR3 in amino acids: CASSQLGTGGRRGYTF. The CDR3 DNA sequence: TGTGCCAGCAGCCAACTTGGGACAGGGGGCAGAAGGGGCTACACCTTC.

CDR3 coding DNA: TGTGCCAGCAGTGAAATAGCGGGAGGGTCCTACGAGCAGTACTTC. Amino acid sequence: CASSEIAGGSYEQYF. The chain joins TRBV6-1 to TRBJ2-7, with 11 bases that match TRBD2. The germline CDR1 and CDR2 sequences are MNHNS and SASEGT. The CDR3 has 15 amino acids. Germline trimming cut 2 bases from V and 1 base from J; bases unmatched to any gene: 1.

The V gene is TRBV6-4, the J gene TRBJ2-1, with 10 bases aligning to TRBD2. There are 16 residues in the CDR3. CDR1 is MRHNA, CDR2 SNTAGT, per germline. The trim removed 0 bases at V and 5 bases at J, leaving 4 bases unmatched. The CDR3 region is CASSDSGTSVHNEQFF. The CDR3 bases are TGTGCCAGCAGTGACTCAGGGACTAGCGTTCACAATGAGCAGTTCTTC.

V gene TRBV11-2 combines with J gene TRBJ1-4; D call uncertain. The CDR3 loop spans 16 amino acids. Trimming cost V 5 bases and J 4 bases, with 17 bases left between them. From germline, CDR1 is SGHAT and CDR2 FQNNGV. The CDR3 loop reads CASSKKGLTGNEKLFF. The CDR3 DNA sequence: TGTGCCAGCAGCAAAAAAGGACTGACTGGTAATGAAAAACTGTTTTTT. Supplemented by reference TRBV11-2 and TRBJ1-4, the full variable domain reads EAGVAQSPRYKIIEKRQSVAFWCNPISGHATLYWYQQILGQGPKLLIQFQNNGVVDDSQLPKDRFSAERLKGVDSTLKIQPAKLEDSAVYLCASSKKGLTGNEKLFFGSGTQLSVL.

V is TRBV3-1 (or the pseudogene TRBV3-2) and J is TRBJ1-5; D is ambiguous. Germline loops: CDR1 LGHDT, CDR2 YNNKEL (reference sequence). V was pared by 2 bases and J by 7 bases, with 15 bases between. The CDR3 extends over 15 amino acids. The CDR3: CASSQNPNSYQPQHF. The DNA of the CDR3 is TGTGCCAGCAGCCAAAATCCCAACTCGTACCAGCCCCAGCATTTT.

This chain uses TRBV11-3 with TRBJ1-6; 10 positions agree with TRBD1. CDR1 is SGHNT, CDR2 YENEEA, per germline. There are 16 residues in the CDR3. Germline trimming cut 5 bases from V and 11 bases from J; bases unmatched to any gene: 12. The CDR3 DNA reads as TGTGCCAGCAGCGTCCGGGACAGGGGATTTCCGGCACCCCTCCACTTT. Protein: CASSVRDRGFPAPLHF. Full variable domain (rest looked up from reference TRBV11-3 and TRBJ1-6): EAGVVQSPRYKIIEKKQPVAFWCNPISGHNTLYWYLQNLGQGPELLIRYENEEAVDDSQLPKDRFSAERLKGVDSTLKIQPAELGDSAVYLCASSVRDRGFPAPLHFGNGTRLTVT.

The chain couples TRBV6-2 or TRBV6-3 to TRBJ1-5; D is undetermined. CDR1 is MNHEY and CDR2 is SVGEGT in the germline V gene. The CDR3 runs 15 residues. Trimming stripped 2 bases from V and 5 bases from J, with 13 bases between. The DNA of the CDR3 is TGTGCCAGCAGTTACAACGGGAGACTAGATCAGCCCCAGCATTTT. Its protein is CASSYNGRLDQPQHF.